This TCR beta chain is drawn from a study of blood T cell repertoires in COVID-19. About the research overall: The analysed material was cDNA or gDNA that came from T cells, B-cell-depleted T cells, or PBMCs.

This clone was observed a handful of times. Germline V gives CDR1 MNHEY, CDR2 SMNVEV (reference sequence). The CDR3 runs to 18 residues. The V segment lost 2 bases and the J segment 0 bases; nucleotides outside the gene matches: 8. Authors' analysis steps: Reference gene primer amplification gave nucleated cell count estimates. Assay: immunoSEQ multiplex PCR; the TCRdb copy retains only in-frame clones and omits some. D and trimming come from the DNA, and the V and J calls and clone size come from that table. In the table there are 340,000 or so clones, more than 70% of which are singletons. This sequence was found in a man under 40 with active or convalescent COVID-19. Sequencing was performed on peripheral blood. The rearrangement joins TRBV27 to TRBJ1-3, with TRBD1 matching over 9 bases. The CDR3 nucleotides are TGTGCCAGCAGTTTACGGTGGGGACAGGGCCTCTCTGGAAACACCATATATTTT. Residues: CASSLRWGQGLSGNTIYF.